These 21 T cell receptor beta chains were sequenced from one sample in a study of cytomegalovirus exposure and HLA in healthy donors. Use of 60 Vbeta and 13 Jbeta primers characterized the PCR. Profiling relied on immunoSEQ multiplex PCR, and the TCRdb table lists in-frame clones only, not all of them. The data hold 250,000 to 350,000 clones, with just over 85% observed a single time. The sequenced sample was PBMCs. These TCRs come from a man between 35 and 55 years old in good health and CMV-seropositive.

J is TRBJ2-4 and V is TRBV7-9; possibly TRBD1 for D (6 bases). Looked up from germline, CDR1 is SEHNR and CDR2 is FQNEAQ (reference sequence). V lost 2 bases, J lost 7 bases, and 12 bases lay in between. CDR3 length: 14 amino acids. CDR3 protein: CASSLQQGANIQYF. Written as DNA, the CDR3 is TGTGCCAGCAGCTTACAACAGGGAGCCAACATTCAGTACTTC.

The chain couples TRBV19 to TRBJ1-1; D remains unclear. The CDR3 is 13 amino acids. Trimming cost V 3 bases and J 1 base, with 6 bases left between them. Germline V gives CDR1 LNHDA, CDR2 SQIVND (reference sequence). CDR3 nucleotides: TGTGCCAGTAGTATTAATCGGAACACTGAAGCTTTCTTT. It yields the protein CASSINRNTEAFF.

The rearrangement joins TRBV5-1 to TRBJ1-5, with D unclear. The germline V gene encodes CDR1 SGHRS and CDR2 YFSETQ. The V end was cut by 0 bases, the J end by 3 bases, with 7 bases between. The CDR3 runs to 14 residues. CDR3 amino acids: CASSLDGDNQPQHF. CDR3 nucleotides: TGCGCCAGCAGCTTGGACGGGGACAATCAGCCCCAGCATTTT.

This clone was counted a single time. This chain links TRBV4-3 with TRBJ2-1, with a tentative D call TRBD2 (6 bases). V lost 5 bases to trimming and J lost 4 bases, with 12 bases between them. Looked up from germline, CDR1 is LGHNA and CDR2 is YSLEER. The CDR3 covers 14 residues. CDR3 sequence (DNA): TGCGCCAGCAGCGGGAGGCCCGGGTACAATGAGCAGTTCTTC. Its translation is CASSGRPGYNEQFF.

Remarks on this clone: At the DNA level, this CDR3 is encoded by other sequences in the same sample as well. CDR3 DNA sequence: TGTGCCAGCTCATTGGGACAGCAAGAGACCCAGTACTTC. Protein product: CASSLGQQETQYF. The chain carries TRBV18 and TRBJ2-5; 7 bases are shared with TRBD1. There are 13 residues in the CDR3. The V gene's germline CDR1 is KGHSH and CDR2 LQKENI. J was trimmed by 2 bases and V by 5 bases; bases with no gene match: 2.

V is TRBV10-3 and J is TRBJ1-1; 9 bases map to TRBD1. The CDR3 has 14 amino acids. The germline gives CDR1 ENHRY, CDR2 SYGVKD. V was clipped by 3 bases and J by 6 bases; unmatched bases: 5. CDR3 coding DNA: TGTGCCATCAGTGATGACAGGGGGGGGTCTGAAGCTTTCTTT. It specifies CAISDDRGGSEAFF.

A note on this clone: Other DNA sequences from this sample encode an identical CDR3 as well. The V gene is TRBV9, the J gene TRBJ1-4; maybe TRBD1 (5 bases). Trimming removed 0 bases at V and 1 base at J, with 7 bases between. The length of the CDR3 is 15 residues. Germline CDR1 reads SGDLS; CDR2 reads YYNGEE. The chain's CDR3 is CASSVAGGTNEKLFF. The CDR3 bases are TGTGCCAGCAGCGTAGCGGGGGGAACTAATGAAAAACTGTTTTTT.

This chain links TRBV19 with TRBJ2-1; D is possibly TRBD2 (6 bases). In germline, CDR1 is LNHDA, CDR2 SQIVND (reference sequence). The CDR3 covers 12 residues. V was pared by 6 bases and J by 6 bases, with 9 bases between. CDR3 nucleotides: TGTGCCAGTAGCCCCGGGGGCAATGAGCAGTTCTTC. Translation gives CASSPGGNEQFF.

J is TRBJ2-1 and V is TRBV19, with 8 bases that match TRBD2. The J segment lost 7 bases and the V segment lost 2 bases, leaving 1 base of the junction unmatched. Germline V gene lookup returns CDR1 LNHDA and CDR2 SQIVND (reference sequence). The CDR3 is 13 amino acids. This chain's CDR3 is CASSIPGGNEQFF. The CDR3 DNA reads TGTGCCAGTAGTATACCGGGAGGGAATGAGCAGTTCTTC.

V usage is TRBV28 and J usage is TRBJ2-1; 7 nucleotides agree with TRBD2. The junction had 11 bases not matched to a gene; V was cut back by 2 bases and J by 10 bases. In germline, CDR1 is MDHEN, CDR2 SYDVKM. The CDR3 is 15 residues long. The CDR3: CASSLGDYLLWEQFF. CDR3 nucleotide sequence: TGTGCCAGCAGTTTAGGGGACTACCTCCTATGGGAGCAGTTCTTC.

This chain joins TRBV28 and TRBJ1-2; D call uncertain. CDR3 length: 12 residues. Germline V gene lookup returns CDR1 MDHEN and CDR2 SYDVKM. The V gene lost 5 bases and the J gene lost 4 bases, with 8 bases spanning the gap. The CDR3 loop is CASSPTSYGYTF. CDR3 in DNA: TGTGCCAGCAGTCCGACAAGCTATGGCTACACCTTC.

This clone was detected once. The chain joins TRBV4-3 to TRBJ2-1; 11 bases align to TRBD2. CDR1 LGHNA and CDR2 YSLEER come from the germline V gene. Trimming cost V 4 bases and J 3 bases; bases outside gene matches: 2. The CDR3 spans 15 residues. Written as DNA, the CDR3 is TGCGCCAGCAGCCTAGCGGGAGGGCGCTACAATGAGCAGTTCTTC. Protein product: CASSLAGGRYNEQFF.

This chain links TRBV5-1 with TRBJ1-6; D gene uncertain. The germline gives CDR1 SGHRS, CDR2 YFSETQ. CDR3 length: 16 amino acids. The V and J ends lost 2 bases and 0 bases respectively, with 9 bases between them. The CDR3 DNA sequence: TGCGCCAGCAGCTTAGGCGGAAGCTCCTATAATTCACCCCTCCACTTT. Amino acid sequence: CASSLGGSSYNSPLHF.

The chain combines TRBV27 with TRBJ2-6; 11 bases match TRBD1. CDR3 length: 17 residues. The V gene end was trimmed by 7 bases and the J gene end by 0 bases; junction bases not matched to a gene: 5. Germline values: CDR1 MNHEY, CDR2 SMNVEV (reference sequence). Here the CDR3 reads CASIPGQGGSGANVLTF. CDR3 DNA sequence: TGTGCCAGCATACCGGGACAGGGGGGCTCTGGGGCCAACGTCCTGACTTTC.

The CDR3: CASSLWTGPNEQFF. The CDR3 nucleotides are TGTGCCAGTAGTTTATGGACAGGGCCCAATGAGCAGTTCTTC. V gene TRBV19 combines with J gene TRBJ2-1; 8 nucleotides line up with TRBD1. The CDR3 covers 14 residues. Germline V lookup: CDR1 LNHDA, CDR2 SQIVND (reference sequence). The trim removed 5 bases at V and 6 bases at J, leaving 6 bases unmatched. The whole variable domain, filled in from reference TRBV19 and TRBJ2-1, reads DGGITQSPKYLFRKEGQNVTLSCEQNLNHDAMYWYRQDPGQGLRLIYYSQIVNDFQKGDIAEGYSVSREKKESFPLTVTSAQKNPTAFYLCASSLWTGPNEQFFGPGTRLTVL.

This chain uses TRBV10-3 with TRBJ1-5; TRBD1 matches 8 bases. The germline gives CDR1 ENHRY, CDR2 SYGVKD. Unmatched junction bases numbered 1, after V lost 3 bases and J lost 6 bases. This CDR3 comprises 13 residues. The CDR3 DNA follows: TGTGCCATCAGTGAACAGGGGGGTCAGCCCCAGCATTTT. It specifies CAISEQGGQPQHF.

The V call is TRBV6-1, the J call TRBJ2-5; a weak D match, TRBD2 (6 bases). The DNA end lines up better with TRBJ2-7; the J call may be wrong. From germline, CDR1 is MNHNS and CDR2 SASEGT. The CDR3 is 13 amino acids. CDR3: CASIWDLNYEQYF. The CDR3 DNA sequence: TGTGCCAGCATATGGGACTTGAACTACGAGCAGTACTTC.

The chain combines TRBV14 with TRBJ2-2; 8 positions match TRBD1. The CDR3 is made up of 16 amino acids. V was clipped by 4 bases and J by 1 base; unmatched bases: 5. CDR1 and CDR2 from the germline V gene are SGHDN and FVKESK. DNA for the CDR3: TGTGCCAGCAGCCTGGCCGGGACAGGGAACACCGGGGAGCTGTTTTTT. Its protein is CASSLAGTGNTGELFF.

This clone was seen once. The chain joins TRBV5-1 to TRBJ2-1; a weak D match, TRBD2 (6 bases). Germline assignment: CDR1 SGHRS and CDR2 YFSETQ. Trimming removed 0 bases at V and 6 bases at J, with 16 bases between. CDR3 size: 16 residues. The CDR3 spells CASSLDSGGSGNEQFF. The CDR3 nucleotides read TGCGCCAGCAGCTTGGATAGTGGGGGGTCTGGCAATGAGCAGTTCTTC. Supplemented by reference TRBV5-1 and TRBJ2-1, the full variable domain reads KAGVTQTPRYLIKTRGQQVTLSCSPISGHRSVSWYQQTPGQGLQFLFEYFSETQRNKGNFPGRFSGRQFSNSRSEMNVSTLELGDSALYLCASSLDSGGSGNEQFFGPGTRLTVL.

This clone was detected a few times. This chain connects TRBV7-9 to TRBJ2-1; tentatively, D is TRBD2 (5 bases). The CDR3 is made up of 13 amino acids. V shed 2 bases and J shed 5 bases, with 7 bases lying between them. Germline CDR1 is SEHNR and CDR2 is FQNEAQ (reference sequence). The CDR3 DNA follows: TGTGCCAGCAGCTTAACTAGGGACAATGAGCAGTTCTTC. Translated, it gives CASSLTRDNEQFF.

The chain carries TRBV28 and TRBJ1-5; no reliable D call. The germline CDR1 and CDR2 sequences are MDHEN and SYDVKM. Trimming took 7 bases from V and 2 from J, leaving 15 bases between them. The CDR3 runs 15 residues. For the CDR3, the DNA is TGTGCCAGCACCTCGGAGGGATCGGGCAATCAGCCCCAGCATTTT. Protein product: CASTSEGSGNQPQHF.